This T cell receptor (beta chain) was recorded in a study of technical replicates of blood from a few donors. Germline-derived CDR1 and CDR2 are LNHDA and SQIVND (reference sequence). CDR3 length equals 14 residues. The ends lost 6 bases at V and 0 bases at J; junction bases unmatched: 2. In this sample, this clone turned up once. Clones were sequenced by immunoSEQ multiplex PCR, and TCRdb holds only the in-frame ones, with some missing. Altogether fewer than 80,000 clones are present, approximately 83% being singletons, with the ten largest covering roughly 4.4%. The sequence derives from a human donor in good health. Some clones in this sample may be carry-over from other donors' samples. The sample was PBMCs. The genes are TRBV19 and TRBJ2-4; TRBD2 agrees at 7 bases. The CDR3 DNA sequence: TGTGCCAGTAGATTAGCGGGAGCCAAAAACATTCAGTACTTC. This sequence encodes CASRLAGAKNIQYF.